Below, 20 T cell receptor beta chains from the same sample are listed, as sequenced in a study of T cells after posttransplantation cyclophosphamide. Cyclophosphamide on days +3 and +4 followed busulfan-fludarabine conditioning and a marrow graft. The repertoire was sequenced with immunoSEQ multiplex PCR; TCRdb's copy has only in-frame clones and lacks some. The repertoire consists of 30,000 to 45,000 clones, with roughly 78% occurring once and the leading ten covering roughly 8.7%. Material: CD4+ T cells sorted from blood, obtained approximately 1,900 days after a stem cell transplant with posttransplant cyclophosphamide. These receptors were taken from a female patient aged 40-50 years who received an allogeneic stem cell transplant from a related donor, was CMV-positive, and had no GVHD. Some of the T cells may derive from the graft donor.

The V and J genes are TRBV21-1 and TRBJ1-1; TRBD1 is the table's D call, not checked against the DNA. TRBV21-1 is a recognized pseudogene. This CDR3 comprises 15 residues. The CDR3 here is CASSKSVLPQAEAFF. The CDR3, as DNA: TGTGCCAGCAGCAAATCGGTCTTACCCCAGGCTGAAGCTTTCTTT.

The V and J genes are TRBV6-1 and TRBJ1-4; D gene ambiguous. Trimming cost V 8 bases and J 5 bases, with 12 bases left between them. This CDR3 has 13 amino acids. Germline V gene data show CDR1 as MNHNS and CDR2 as SASEGT. The CDR3 DNA reads TGTGCCAGCGGATTTACAGAAAATGAAAAACTGTTTTTT. This gives the protein CASGFTENEKLFF.

This chain's CDR3 is CASSRAGTVNTEAFF. The DNA for the CDR3 is TGTGCCAGCAGCCGGGCCGGGACAGTGAACACTGAAGCTTTCTTT. This chain joins TRBV4-2 and TRBJ1-1, with 7 positions matching TRBD1. Trimming took 4 bases from V and 0 from J; bases not matched to a gene: 5. The CDR3 has 15 amino acids. Looked up from germline, CDR1 is LGHNA and CDR2 is YNFKEQ.

The genes are TRBV10-3 and TRBJ1-5, with unresolved D. The CDR3 loop spans 13 amino acids. V lost 4 bases and J 7 bases, leaving 11 bases between the germline ends. Germline loops: CDR1 ENHRY, CDR2 SYGVKD. The CDR3 bases are TGTGCCATCAGTGGTTCTCCGCGGCAGCCCCAGCATTTT. Translation gives CAISGSPRQPQHF.

This chain uses TRBV6-4 with TRBJ2-3; 10 positions agree with TRBD1. The CDR3 spans 16 residues. The V segment lost 6 bases and the J segment 1 base; nucleotides outside the gene matches: 7. Germline loops: CDR1 MRHNA, CDR2 SNTAGT. CDR3 coding DNA: TGTGCCAGCAGCGCCCGACAGGGGGCAGGCACAGATACGCAGTATTTT. Translating gives CASSARQGAGTDTQYF.

The chain couples TRBV11-2 to TRBJ2-5, with 7 positions matching TRBD2. Germline CDR1 SGHAT, CDR2 FQNNGV. Unmatched junction bases numbered 4, after V lost 1 base and J lost 5 bases. The CDR3 contains 14 residues. This chain's CDR3 is CASSLVGGTETQYF. As DNA, the CDR3 is TGTGCCAGCAGCTTAGTCGGGGGGACGGAGACCCAGTACTTC.

V gene TRBV6-1 combines with J gene TRBJ1-4, with 8 bases aligning to TRBD1. CDR1 MNHNS and CDR2 SASEGT come from the germline V gene. V was clipped by 1 base and J by 1 base; unmatched bases: 2. The CDR3 runs to 16 residues. The CDR3 DNA sequence: TGTGCCAGCAGTGAAGGCGACAGGGGAACTAATGAAAAACTGTTTTTT. Its protein is CASSEGDRGTNEKLFF.

The rearrangement links TRBV7-8 to TRBJ2-1, with 9 bases identical to TRBD2. CDR3 length: 16 residues. Losses at the gene ends were 1 base for V and 4 bases for J; bases not matched to a gene: 5. The V gene's germline CDR1 is SGHVS and CDR2 FQNEAQ. The CDR3 region is CASSLGRGGRYNEQFF. In DNA, the CDR3 is TGTGCCAGCAGCTTAGGGCGGGGGGGCCGGTACAATGAGCAGTTCTTC.

The chain has TRBV5-4 and TRBJ2-1; unclear D gene. The germline gives CDR1 SGHNT, CDR2 YYREEE (reference sequence). CDR3 length equals 13 residues. The V and J ends lost 2 bases and 4 bases respectively, with 7 bases between them. The CDR3 loop reads CASSFRRYNEQFF. The CDR3 DNA reads TGTGCCAGCAGCTTTCGGCGGTACAATGAGCAGTTCTTC.

A few counts support this clone. The chain recombines TRBV6-1 with TRBJ1-5; D possibly corresponds to TRBD1 (5 bases). The germline V gene encodes CDR1 MNHNS and CDR2 SASEGT. This CDR3 spans 14 amino acids. Trimming pared 1 base from V and 3 bases from J, leaving 7 bases between. The CDR3: CASSEEGINQPQHF. The CDR3 region has the DNA TGTGCCAGCAGTGAAGAGGGGATCAATCAGCCCCAGCATTTT.

The V gene is TRBV27, the J gene TRBJ2-3; 13 bases are a match to TRBD2. Germline V lookup: CDR1 MNHEY, CDR2 SMNVEV (reference sequence). The CDR3 runs to 17 residues. V lost 5 bases, J lost 2 bases, and 7 bases stayed unmatched. This CDR3 is CASSLRTSGGATDTQYF. The CDR3 bases are TGTGCCAGCAGTCTCAGGACTAGCGGGGGAGCCACAGATACGCAGTATTTT.

This clone was observed a single time. The V and J genes are TRBV15 and TRBJ2-3, with 7 bases lining up with TRBD2. V lost 1 base and J lost 5; bases outside the gene matches: 6. CDR1 is LNHNV, CDR2 YYDKDF, per germline (reference sequence). CDR3 length equals 15 residues. CDR3 residues: CATSRAGGAGDTQYF. The CDR3 DNA is TGTGCCACCAGCAGAGCGGGGGGAGCGGGAGATACGCAGTATTTT.

J is TRBJ2-3 and V is TRBV2; 8 bases are shared with TRBD2. There are 15 residues in the CDR3. With V trimmed by 1 base and J by 6 bases, 6 bases remained unmatched. Germline V gene data show CDR1 as SNHLY and CDR2 as FYNNEI. The CDR3 DNA is TGTGCCAGCAGTGAAGGAGGCGGGGGGATTGATACGCAGTATTTT. Amino acid sequence: CASSEGGGGIDTQYF.

The chain is built from TRBV7-3 and TRBJ2-6; D gene uncertain. CDR3 length: 16 residues. Germline CDR1 and CDR2: SGHTA and FQGTGA. The germline V and J ends were trimmed by 0 bases and 4 bases, with 10 bases remaining between them. The CDR3 spells CASSLTHASGANVLTF. The DNA for the CDR3 is TGTGCCAGCAGCTTAACTCACGCGTCGGGGGCCAACGTCCTGACTTTC.

As for this clone: The sample carries other DNA sequences with the same CDR3. The chain carries TRBV7-2 and TRBJ1-1; perhaps TRBD1 as D (5 bases). Trimming removed 1 base at V and 3 bases at J, with 9 bases between. Germline V gene data show CDR1 as SGHTA and CDR2 as FQGNSA. This CDR3 has 14 amino acids. The DNA for the CDR3 is TGTGCCAGCAGCTTAGTCGGAGGGGACACTGAAGCTTTCTTT. Amino acid sequence: CASSLVGGDTEAFF.

The chain recombines TRBV18 with TRBJ2-2; D unclear. The CDR3 has 15 residues. Trimming took 0 bases from V and 1 from J, leaving 6 bases between them. CDR1 and CDR2 (germline): KGHSH, LQKENI. This CDR3 reads CASSPPAGNTGELFF. Here the CDR3 DNA reads TGTGCCAGCTCACCACCGGCAGGGAACACCGGGGAGCTGTTTTTT.

The J gene is TRBJ1-5, the V gene TRBV5-1; 10 bases fit TRBD1. With V trimmed by 2 bases and J by 1 base, 6 bases remained unmatched. This CDR3 is built from 17 residues. CDR1 is SGHRS, CDR2 YFSETQ, per germline. CDR3 bases: TGCGCCAGCAGCTTCGGGACAGGGGAAGGGAGCAATCAGCCCCAGCATTTT. Amino acids: CASSFGTGEGSNQPQHF.

The chain's CDR3 is CASSSGTGVNEQFF. The CDR3, as DNA: TGTGCCAGCAGCTCCGGGACAGGGGTCAATGAGCAGTTCTTC. The V gene is TRBV21-1, the J gene TRBJ2-1; the D call of TRBD1 is as the table states it, not checked on the DNA. TRBV21-1 is a listed pseudogene. The length of the CDR3 is 14 residues.

The chain is built from TRBV7-8 and TRBJ1-4, with D uncertain. The V gene's germline CDR1 is SGHVS and CDR2 FQNEAQ. The CDR3 consists of 14 residues. The ends were cut back, 2 bases at V and 4 bases at J, with 8 bases in the middle. This chain's CDR3 is CASSLSEYNEKLFF. DNA of the CDR3: TGTGCCAGCAGCTTATCAGAATATAATGAAAAACTGTTTTTT.

The chain employs TRBV19 and TRBJ1-1; a weak D match, TRBD1 (5 bases). The CDR3 contains 13 residues. The ends were cut back, 4 bases at V and 5 bases at J, with 11 bases in the middle. Germline-derived CDR1 and CDR2 are LNHDA and SQIVND (reference sequence). CDR3 sequence (DNA): TGTGCCAGTAGTACTCAGGGAAGTACTGAAGCTTTCTTT. This encodes CASSTQGSTEAFF.